This TCR beta chain was identified in a study of T cell repertoires in cytomegalovirus infection. Study background: CMV infection together with matching HLA type was indicated by public TCR beta signatures. Findings and limits, study-wide: What dominated the ex vivo response were HLA-C-restricted CMV-specific TCR beta clonotypes. CMV carriers with the relevant HLA were identified by cumulative public TCR beta family frequency.

Each CDR3 protein gets one entry after TCRdb re-called the reads with MiXCR. The sample has some 280,000 distinct CDR3 sequences; around 13% are singletons. This clonotype was found many times. No antigen is known for it. V was trimmed by 1 base and J by 2 bases, leaving 14 bases between them. There are 17 residues in the CDR3. From germline, CDR1 is MNHEY and CDR2 SVGEGT. This TCR was recovered from a human donor in good health (CMV status not recorded). Some clones in this sample may be carry-over from other donors' samples. The J gene is TRBJ2-2, the V gene TRBV6-2 or TRBV6-3; possibly TRBD1 for D (7 bases). Sequenced sample: PBMCs. The DNA for the CDR3 is TGTGCCAGCAGTTACTTAGGGGGCGGGATCAACACCGGGGAGCTGTTTTTT. Protein sequence: CASSYLGGGINTGELFF.